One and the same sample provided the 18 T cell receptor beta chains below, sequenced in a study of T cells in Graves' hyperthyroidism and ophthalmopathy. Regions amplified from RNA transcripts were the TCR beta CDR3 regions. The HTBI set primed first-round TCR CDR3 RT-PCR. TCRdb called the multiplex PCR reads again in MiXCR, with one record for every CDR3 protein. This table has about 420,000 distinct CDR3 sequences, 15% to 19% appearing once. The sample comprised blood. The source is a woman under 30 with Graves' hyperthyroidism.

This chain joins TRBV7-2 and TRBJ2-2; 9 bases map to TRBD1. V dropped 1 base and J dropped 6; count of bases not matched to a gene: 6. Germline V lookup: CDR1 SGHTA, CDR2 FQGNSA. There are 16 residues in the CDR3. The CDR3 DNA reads TGTGCCAGCAGCTTAGGGGACAGGGCTGTTGCCGGGGAGCTGTTTTTT. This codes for CASSLGDRAVAGELFF. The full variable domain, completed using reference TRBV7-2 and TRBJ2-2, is GAGVSQSPSNKVTEKGKDVELRCDPISGHTALYWYRQSLGQGLEFLIYFQGNSAPDKSGLPSDRFSAERTGGSVSTLTIQRTQQEDSAVYLCASSLGDRAVAGELFFGEGSRLTVL.

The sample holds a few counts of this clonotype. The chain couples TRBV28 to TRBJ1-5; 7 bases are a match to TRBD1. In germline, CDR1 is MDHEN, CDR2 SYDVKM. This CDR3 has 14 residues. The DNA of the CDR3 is TGTGGGGTTTTGGGGACAGTACGCAATCAGCCCCAGCATTTT. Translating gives CGVLGTVRNQPQHF.

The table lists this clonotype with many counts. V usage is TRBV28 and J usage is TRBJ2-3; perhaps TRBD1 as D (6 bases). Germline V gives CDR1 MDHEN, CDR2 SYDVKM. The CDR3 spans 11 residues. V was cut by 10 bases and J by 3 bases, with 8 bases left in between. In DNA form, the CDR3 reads TGTGCCACTACAGGGACAGATACGCAGTATTTT. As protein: CATTGTDTQYF.

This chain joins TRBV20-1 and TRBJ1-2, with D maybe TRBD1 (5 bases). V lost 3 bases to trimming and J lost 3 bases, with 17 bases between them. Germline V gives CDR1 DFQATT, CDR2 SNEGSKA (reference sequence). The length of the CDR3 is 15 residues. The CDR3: CSASGTGAVDYGYTF. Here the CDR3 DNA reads TGCAGTGCTAGTGGTACCGGGGCTGTGGACTATGGCTACACCTTC.

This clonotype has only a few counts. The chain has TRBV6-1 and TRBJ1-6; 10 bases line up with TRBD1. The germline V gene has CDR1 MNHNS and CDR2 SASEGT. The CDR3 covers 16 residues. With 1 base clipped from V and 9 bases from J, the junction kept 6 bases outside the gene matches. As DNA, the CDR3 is TGTGCCAGCAGTGAAGTCCCGGGACAGGGGCCTTCACCCCTCCACTTT. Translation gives CASSEVPGQGPSPLHF.

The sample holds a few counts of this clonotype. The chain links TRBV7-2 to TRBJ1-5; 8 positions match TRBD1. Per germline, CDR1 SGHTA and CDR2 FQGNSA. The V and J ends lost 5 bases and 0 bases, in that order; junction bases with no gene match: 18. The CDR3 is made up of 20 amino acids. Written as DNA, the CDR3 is TGTGCCAGCAGCATTTACAGGACAGGGCCTTCAGATAATAGCAATCAGCCCCAGCATTTT. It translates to CASSIYRTGPSDNSNQPQHF.

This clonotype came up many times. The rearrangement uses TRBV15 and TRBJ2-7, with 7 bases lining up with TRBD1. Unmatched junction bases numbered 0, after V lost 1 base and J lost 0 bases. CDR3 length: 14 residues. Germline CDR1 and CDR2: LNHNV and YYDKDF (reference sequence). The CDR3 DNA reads TGTGCCACCAGCAGAGGGGACAGCTCCTACGAGCAGTACTTC. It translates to CATSRGDSSYEQYF.

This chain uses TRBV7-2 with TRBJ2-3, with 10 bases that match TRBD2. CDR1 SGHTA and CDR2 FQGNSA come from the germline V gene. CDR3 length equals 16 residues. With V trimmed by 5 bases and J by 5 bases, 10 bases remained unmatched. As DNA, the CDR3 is TGTGCCAGCAGCCAACGAACTAGCGGGGAGGTAGATACGCAGTATTTT. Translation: CASSQRTSGEVDTQYF.

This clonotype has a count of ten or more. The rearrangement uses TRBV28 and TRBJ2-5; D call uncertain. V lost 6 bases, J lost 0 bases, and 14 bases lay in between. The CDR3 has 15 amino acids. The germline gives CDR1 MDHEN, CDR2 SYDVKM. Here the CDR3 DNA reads TGTGCCAGCAGCCCCTTGCGGTGGTACCAAGAGACCCAGTACTTC. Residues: CASSPLRWYQETQYF.

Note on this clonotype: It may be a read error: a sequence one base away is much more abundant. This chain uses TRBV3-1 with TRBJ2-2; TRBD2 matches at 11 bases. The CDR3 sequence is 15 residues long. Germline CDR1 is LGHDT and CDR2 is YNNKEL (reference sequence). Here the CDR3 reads CASSRLAGLTGKLFF. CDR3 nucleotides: TGTGCCAGCAGCAGACTAGCGGGGCTCACCGGGAAGCTGTTTTTT. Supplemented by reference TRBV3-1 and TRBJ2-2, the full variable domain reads DTAVSQTPKYLVTQMGNDKSIKCEQNLGHDTMYWYKQDSKKFLKIMFSYNNKELIINETVPNRFSPKSPDKAHLNLHINSLELGDSAVYFCASSRLAGLTGKLFFGEGSRLTVL.

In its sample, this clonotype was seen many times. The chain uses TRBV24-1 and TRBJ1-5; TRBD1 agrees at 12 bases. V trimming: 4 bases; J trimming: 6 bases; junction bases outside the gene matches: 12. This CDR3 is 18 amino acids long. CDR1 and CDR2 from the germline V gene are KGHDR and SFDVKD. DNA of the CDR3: TGTGCCACCAGTGACCCCGGGACAGGGGGCGCGAATAGTCAGCCCCAGCATTTT. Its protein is CATSDPGTGGANSQPQHF.

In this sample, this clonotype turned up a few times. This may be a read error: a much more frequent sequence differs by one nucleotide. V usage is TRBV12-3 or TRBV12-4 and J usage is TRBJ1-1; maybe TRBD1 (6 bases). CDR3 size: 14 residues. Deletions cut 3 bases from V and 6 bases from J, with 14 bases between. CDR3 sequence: CASSFDTRGAEAFF. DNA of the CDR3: TGTGCCAGCAGTTTTGACACCAGGGGCGCTGAAGCTTTCTTT.

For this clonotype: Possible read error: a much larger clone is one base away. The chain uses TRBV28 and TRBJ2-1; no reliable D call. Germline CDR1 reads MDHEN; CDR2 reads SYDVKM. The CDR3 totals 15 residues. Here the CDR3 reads CAGSLTWSLSNEQFF. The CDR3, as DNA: TGTGCCGGCAGTTTAACATGGAGTCTATCCAATGAGCAGTTCTTC.

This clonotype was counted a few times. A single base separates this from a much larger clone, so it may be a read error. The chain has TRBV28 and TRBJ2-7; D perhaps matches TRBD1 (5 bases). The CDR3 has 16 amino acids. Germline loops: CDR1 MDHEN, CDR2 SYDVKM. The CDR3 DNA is TGTGCCAGCAGTTCCCCCCTAAGCCAGGGCAGCTACGAGCAGTGCTTC. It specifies CASSSPLSQGSYEQCF.

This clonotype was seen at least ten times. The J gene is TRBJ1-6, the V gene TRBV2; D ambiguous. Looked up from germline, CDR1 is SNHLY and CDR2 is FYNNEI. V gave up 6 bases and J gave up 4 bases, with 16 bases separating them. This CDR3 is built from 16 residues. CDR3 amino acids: CASRFSREGYNSPLHF. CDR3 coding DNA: TGTGCCAGCAGATTCTCACGTGAGGGATATAATTCACCCCTCCACTTT.

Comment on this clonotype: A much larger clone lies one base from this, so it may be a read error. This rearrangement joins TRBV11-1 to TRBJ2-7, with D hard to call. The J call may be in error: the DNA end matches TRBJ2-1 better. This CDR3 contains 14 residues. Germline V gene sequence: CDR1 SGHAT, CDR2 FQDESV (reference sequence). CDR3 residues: CASSPLPYAYEQFF. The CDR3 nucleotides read TGTGCCAGCAGTCCCCTGCCATACGCCTACGAGCAGTTCTTC.

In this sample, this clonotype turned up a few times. For the CDR3, the DNA is TGTGCCAGCAGCCCCCGGGAGAGCAATCAGCCCCAGCATTTT. Amino acid sequence: CASSPRESNQPQHF. The chain uses TRBV7-3 and TRBJ1-5; D is unclear. V was cut by 5 bases and J by 1 base, with 9 bases left in between. CDR3 length equals 14 residues. Germline V gives CDR1 SGHTA, CDR2 FQGTGA.

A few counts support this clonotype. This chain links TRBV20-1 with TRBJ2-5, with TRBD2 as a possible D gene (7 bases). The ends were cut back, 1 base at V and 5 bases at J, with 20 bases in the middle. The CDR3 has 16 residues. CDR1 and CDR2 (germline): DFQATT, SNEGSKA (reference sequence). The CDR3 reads CSARGYGGGARETQYF. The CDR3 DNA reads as TGCAGTGCTAGAGGTTACGGTGGGGGGGCCCGTGAGACCCAGTACTTC.